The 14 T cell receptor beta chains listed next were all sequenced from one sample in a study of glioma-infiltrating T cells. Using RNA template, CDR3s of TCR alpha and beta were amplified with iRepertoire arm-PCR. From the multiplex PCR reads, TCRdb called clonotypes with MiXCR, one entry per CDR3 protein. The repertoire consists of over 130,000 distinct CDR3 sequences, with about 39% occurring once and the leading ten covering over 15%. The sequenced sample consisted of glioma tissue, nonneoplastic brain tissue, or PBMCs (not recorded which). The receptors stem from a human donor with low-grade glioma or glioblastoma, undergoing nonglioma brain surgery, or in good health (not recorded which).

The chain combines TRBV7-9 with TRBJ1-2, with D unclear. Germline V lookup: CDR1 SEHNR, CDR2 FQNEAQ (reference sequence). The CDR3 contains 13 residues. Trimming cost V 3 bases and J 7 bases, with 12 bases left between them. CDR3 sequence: CASSFSQVGGYTF. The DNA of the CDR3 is TGTGCCAGCAGCTTCTCCCAGGTTGGTGGCTACACCTTC.

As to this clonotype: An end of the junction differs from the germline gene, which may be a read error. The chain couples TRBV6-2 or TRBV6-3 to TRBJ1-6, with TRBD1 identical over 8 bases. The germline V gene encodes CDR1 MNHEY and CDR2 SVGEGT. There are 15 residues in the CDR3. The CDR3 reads CAISDRGTYNSPLHF. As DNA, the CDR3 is TGTGCCATCAGTGACAGGGGCACCTATAATTCACCCCTCCACTTT.

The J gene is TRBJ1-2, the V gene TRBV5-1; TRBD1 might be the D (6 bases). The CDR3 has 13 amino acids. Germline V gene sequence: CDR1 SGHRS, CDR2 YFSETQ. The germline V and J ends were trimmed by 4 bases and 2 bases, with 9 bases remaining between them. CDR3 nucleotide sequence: TGCGCCAGCAGCCCTGACAGGAACTATGGCTACACCTTC. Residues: CASSPDRNYGYTF.

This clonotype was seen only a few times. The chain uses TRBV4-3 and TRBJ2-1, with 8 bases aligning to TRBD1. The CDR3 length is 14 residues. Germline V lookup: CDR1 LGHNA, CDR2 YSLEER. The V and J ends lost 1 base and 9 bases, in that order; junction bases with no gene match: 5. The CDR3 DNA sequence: TGCGCCAGCAGCCAAGTGGACAGGGACGTTGAGCAGTTCTTC. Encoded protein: CASSQVDRDVEQFF.

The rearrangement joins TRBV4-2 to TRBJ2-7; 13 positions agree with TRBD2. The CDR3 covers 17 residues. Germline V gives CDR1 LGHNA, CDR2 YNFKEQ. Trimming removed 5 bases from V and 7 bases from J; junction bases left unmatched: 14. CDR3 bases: TGTGCCAGCAGCTTAGGGGTCGGACTAGCGGGAGTGGGGGAGCAGTACTTC. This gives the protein CASSLGVGLAGVGEQYF.

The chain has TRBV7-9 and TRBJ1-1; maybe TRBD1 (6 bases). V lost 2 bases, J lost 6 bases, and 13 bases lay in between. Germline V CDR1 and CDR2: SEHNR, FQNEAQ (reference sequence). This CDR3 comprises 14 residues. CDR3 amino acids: CASSLTQGSAEAFF. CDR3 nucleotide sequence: TGTGCCAGCAGCTTAACCCAGGGGAGCGCTGAAGCTTTCTTT.

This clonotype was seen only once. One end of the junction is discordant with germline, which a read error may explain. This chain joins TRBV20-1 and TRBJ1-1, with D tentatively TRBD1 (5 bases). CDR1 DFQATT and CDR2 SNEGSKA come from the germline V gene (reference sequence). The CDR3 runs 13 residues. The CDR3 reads CSAEDQGYTEALF. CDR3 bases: TGCAGTGCCGAGGACCAGGGTTACACTGAAGCTCTCTTT.

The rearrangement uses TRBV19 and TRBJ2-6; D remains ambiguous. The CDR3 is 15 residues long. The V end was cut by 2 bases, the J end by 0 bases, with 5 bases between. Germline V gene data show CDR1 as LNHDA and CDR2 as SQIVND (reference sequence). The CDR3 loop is CASSISSSGANVLTF. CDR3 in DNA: TGTGCCAGTAGTATATCCAGCTCTGGGGCCAACGTCCTGACTTTC.

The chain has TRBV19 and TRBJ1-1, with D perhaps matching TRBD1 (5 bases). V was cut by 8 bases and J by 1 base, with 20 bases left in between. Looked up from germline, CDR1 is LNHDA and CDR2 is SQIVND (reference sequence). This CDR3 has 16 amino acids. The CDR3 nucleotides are TGTGCCAGTCGACAGAAGCCTTGGGTTGAGAACACTGAAGCTTTCTTT. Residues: CASRQKPWVENTEAFF.

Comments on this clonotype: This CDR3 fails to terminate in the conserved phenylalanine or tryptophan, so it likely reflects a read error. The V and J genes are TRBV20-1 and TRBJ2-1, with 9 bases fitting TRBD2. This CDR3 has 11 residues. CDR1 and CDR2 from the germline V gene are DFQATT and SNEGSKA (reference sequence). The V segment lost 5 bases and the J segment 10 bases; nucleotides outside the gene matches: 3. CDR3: CSAPTSGEQFL. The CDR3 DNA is TGCAGTGCTCCGACTAGCGGAGAGCAGTTCCTC.

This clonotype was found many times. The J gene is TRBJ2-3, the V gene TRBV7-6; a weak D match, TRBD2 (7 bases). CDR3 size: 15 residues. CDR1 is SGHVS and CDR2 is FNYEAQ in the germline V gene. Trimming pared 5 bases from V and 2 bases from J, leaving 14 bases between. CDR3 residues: CASSPLGGPTDTQYF. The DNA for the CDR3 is TGTGCCAGCAGCCCCCTCGGGGGGCCCACAGATACGCAGTATTTT. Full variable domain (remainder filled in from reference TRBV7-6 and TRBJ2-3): GAGVSQSPRYKVTKRGQDVALRCDPISGHVSLYWYRQALGQGPEFLTYFNYEAQQDKSGLPNDRFSAERPEGSISTLTIQRTEQRDSAMYRCASSPLGGPTDTQYFGPGTRLTVL.

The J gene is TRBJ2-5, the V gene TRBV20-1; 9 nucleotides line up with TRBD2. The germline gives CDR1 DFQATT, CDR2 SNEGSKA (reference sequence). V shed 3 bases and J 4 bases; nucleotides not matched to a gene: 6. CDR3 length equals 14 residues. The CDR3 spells CSARRGGARETQYF. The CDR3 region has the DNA TGCAGTGCTAGGCGGGGGGGCGCCCGAGAGACCCAGTACTTC.

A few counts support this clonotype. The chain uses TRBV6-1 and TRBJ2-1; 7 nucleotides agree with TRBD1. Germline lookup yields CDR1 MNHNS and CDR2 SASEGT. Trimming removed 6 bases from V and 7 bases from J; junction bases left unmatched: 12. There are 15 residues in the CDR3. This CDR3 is CASSNDRVIRNEQFF. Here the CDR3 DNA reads TGTGCCAGCAGCAATGACAGGGTTATTAGGAATGAGCAGTTCTTC.

CDR3 loop: CSAVLGQPYEQYF. The DNA for the CDR3 is TGCAGCGCAGTCCTAGGACAGCCCTACGAGCAGTACTTC. The genes are TRBV29-1 and TRBJ2-7; D might be TRBD1 (6 bases). Trimming left V 7 bases short and J 2 bases short, with 15 bases between. The germline V gene encodes CDR1 SQVTM and CDR2 ANQGSEA. CDR3 length: 13 residues.